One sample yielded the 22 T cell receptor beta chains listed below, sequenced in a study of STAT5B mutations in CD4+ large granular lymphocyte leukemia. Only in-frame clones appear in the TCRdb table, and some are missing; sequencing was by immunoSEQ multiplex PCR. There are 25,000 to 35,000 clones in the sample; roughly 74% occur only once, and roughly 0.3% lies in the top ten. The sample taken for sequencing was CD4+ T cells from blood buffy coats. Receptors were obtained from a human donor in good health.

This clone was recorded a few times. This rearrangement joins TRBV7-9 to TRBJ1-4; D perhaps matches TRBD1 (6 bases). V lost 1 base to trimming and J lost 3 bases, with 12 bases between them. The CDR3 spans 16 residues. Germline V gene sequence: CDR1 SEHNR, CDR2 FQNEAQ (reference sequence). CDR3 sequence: CASSLGVGAANEKLFF. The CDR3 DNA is TGTGCCAGCAGCTTAGGAGTGGGGGCGGCTAATGAAAAACTGTTTTTT.

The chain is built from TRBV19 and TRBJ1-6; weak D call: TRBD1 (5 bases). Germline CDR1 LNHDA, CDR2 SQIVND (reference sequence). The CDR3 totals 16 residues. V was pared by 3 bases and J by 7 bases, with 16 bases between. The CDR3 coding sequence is TGTGCCAGTAGTATGAGGGGACGGACGTCGAATTCACCCCTCCACTTT. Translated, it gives CASSMRGRTSNSPLHF.

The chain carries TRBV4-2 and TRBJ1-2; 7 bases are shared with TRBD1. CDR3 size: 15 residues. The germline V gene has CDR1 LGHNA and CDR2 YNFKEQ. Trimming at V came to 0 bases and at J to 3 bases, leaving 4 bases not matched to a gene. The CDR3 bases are TGTGCCAGCAGCCAAGAAGGAACAGGGGACTATGGCTACACCTTC. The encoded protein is CASSQEGTGDYGYTF.

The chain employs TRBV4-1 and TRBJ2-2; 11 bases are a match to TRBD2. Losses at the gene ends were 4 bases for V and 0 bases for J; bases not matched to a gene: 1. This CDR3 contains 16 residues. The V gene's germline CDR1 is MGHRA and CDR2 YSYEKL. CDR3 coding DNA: TGCGCCAGCAGCCCGGGACTAGCGGCGAACACCGGGGAGCTGTTTTTT. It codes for CASSPGLAANTGELFF.

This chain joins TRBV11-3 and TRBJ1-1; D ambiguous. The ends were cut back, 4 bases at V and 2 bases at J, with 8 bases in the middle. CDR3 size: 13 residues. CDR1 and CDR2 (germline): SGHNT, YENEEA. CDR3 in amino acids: CASSSSPNTEAFF. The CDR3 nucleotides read TGTGCCAGCAGCTCCTCCCCTAACACTGAAGCTTTCTTT.

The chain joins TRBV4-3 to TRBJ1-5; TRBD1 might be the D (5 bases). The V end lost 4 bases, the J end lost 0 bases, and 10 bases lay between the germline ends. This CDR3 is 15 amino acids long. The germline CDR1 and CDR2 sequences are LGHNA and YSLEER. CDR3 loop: CASSRGTSSNQPQHF. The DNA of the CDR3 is TGCGCCAGCAGCCGGGGGACGAGTAGCAATCAGCCCCAGCATTTT.

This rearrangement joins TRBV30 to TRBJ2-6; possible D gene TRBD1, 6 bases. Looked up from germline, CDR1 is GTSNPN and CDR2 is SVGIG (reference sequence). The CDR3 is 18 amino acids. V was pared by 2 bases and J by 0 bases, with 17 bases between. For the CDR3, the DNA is TGTGCCTGGAGTCCCTTCCTCGGACAGAGCTCTGGGGCCAACGTCCTGACTTTC. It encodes CAWSPFLGQSSGANVLTF. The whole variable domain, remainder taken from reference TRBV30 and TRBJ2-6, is SQTIHQWPATLVQPVGSPLSLECTVEGTSNPNLYWYRQAAGRGLQLLFYSVGIGQISSEVPQNLSASRPQDRQFILSSKKLLLSDSGFYLCAWSPFLGQSSGANVLTFGAGSRLTVL.

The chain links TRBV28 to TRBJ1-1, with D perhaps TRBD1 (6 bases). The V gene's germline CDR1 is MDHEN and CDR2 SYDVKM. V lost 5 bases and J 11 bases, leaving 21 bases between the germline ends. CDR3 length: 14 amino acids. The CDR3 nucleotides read TGTGCCAGCAGTCGACCGGCAACAGGGACTCCGGCTTTCTTT. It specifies CASSRPATGTPAFF.

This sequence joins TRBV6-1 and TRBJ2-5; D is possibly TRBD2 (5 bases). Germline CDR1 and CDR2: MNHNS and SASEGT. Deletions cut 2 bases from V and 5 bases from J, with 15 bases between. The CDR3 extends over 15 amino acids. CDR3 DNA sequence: TGTGCCAGCAGTGAATCGGGAACGGTGGGGGAGACCCAGTACTTC. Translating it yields CASSESGTVGETQYF.

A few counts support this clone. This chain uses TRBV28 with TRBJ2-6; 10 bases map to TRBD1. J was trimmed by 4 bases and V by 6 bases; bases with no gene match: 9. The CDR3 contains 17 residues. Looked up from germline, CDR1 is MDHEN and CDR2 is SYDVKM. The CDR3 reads CASRTGQGLSGANVLTF. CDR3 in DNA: TGTGCCAGCAGGACGGGACAGGGGCTTTCCGGGGCCAACGTCCTGACTTTC.

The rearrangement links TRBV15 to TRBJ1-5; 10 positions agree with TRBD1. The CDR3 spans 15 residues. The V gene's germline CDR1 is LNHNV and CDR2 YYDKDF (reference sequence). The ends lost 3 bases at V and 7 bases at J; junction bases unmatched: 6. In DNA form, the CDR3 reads TGTGCCACCAGCAGGGACAGGGGGAGAGAACAGCCCCAGCATTTT. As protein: CATSRDRGREQPQHF. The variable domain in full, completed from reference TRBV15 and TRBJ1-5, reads DAMVIQNPRYQVTQFGKPVTLSCSQTLNHNVMYWYQQKSSQAPKLLFHYYDKDFNNEADTPDNFQSRRPNTSFCFLDIRSPGLGDTAMYLCATSRDRGREQPQHFGDGTRLSIL.

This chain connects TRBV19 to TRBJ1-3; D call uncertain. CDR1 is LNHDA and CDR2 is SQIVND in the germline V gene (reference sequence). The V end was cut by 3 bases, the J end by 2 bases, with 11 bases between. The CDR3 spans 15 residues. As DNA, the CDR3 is TGTGCCAGTAGTATCCTGCGGGAGACTGGAAACACCATATATTTT. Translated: CASSILRETGNTIYF.

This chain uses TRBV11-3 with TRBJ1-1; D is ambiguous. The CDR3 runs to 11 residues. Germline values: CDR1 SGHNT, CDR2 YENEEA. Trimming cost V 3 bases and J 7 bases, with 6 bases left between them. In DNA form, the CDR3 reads TGTGCCAGCAGCTTTCGTAATGAAGCTTTCTTT. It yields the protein CASSFRNEAFF.

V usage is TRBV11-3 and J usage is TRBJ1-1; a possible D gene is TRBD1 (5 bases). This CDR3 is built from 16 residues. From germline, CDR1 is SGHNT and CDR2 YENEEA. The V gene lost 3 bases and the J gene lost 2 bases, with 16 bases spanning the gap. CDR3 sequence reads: CASSLWGIGPNTEAFF. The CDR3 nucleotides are TGTGCCAGCAGCTTGTGGGGGATTGGCCCTAACACTGAAGCTTTCTTT. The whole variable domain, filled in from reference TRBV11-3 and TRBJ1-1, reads EAGVVQSPRYKIIEKKQPVAFWCNPISGHNTLYWYLQNLGQGPELLIRYENEEAVDDSQLPKDRFSAERLKGVDSTLKIQPAELGDSAVYLCASSLWGIGPNTEAFFGQGTRLTVV.

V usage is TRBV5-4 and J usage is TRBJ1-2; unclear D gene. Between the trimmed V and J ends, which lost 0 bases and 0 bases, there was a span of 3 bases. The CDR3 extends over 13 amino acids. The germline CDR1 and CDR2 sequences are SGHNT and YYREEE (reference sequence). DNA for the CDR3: TGTGCCAGCAGCTTGGATGCTAACTATGGCTACACCTTC. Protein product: CASSLDANYGYTF. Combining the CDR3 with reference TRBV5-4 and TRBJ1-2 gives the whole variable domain ETGVTQSPTHLIKTRGQQVTLRCSSQSGHNTVSWYQQALGQGPQFIFQYYREEENGRGNFPPRFSGLQFPNYSSELNVNALELDDSALYLCASSLDANYGYTFGSGTRLTVV.

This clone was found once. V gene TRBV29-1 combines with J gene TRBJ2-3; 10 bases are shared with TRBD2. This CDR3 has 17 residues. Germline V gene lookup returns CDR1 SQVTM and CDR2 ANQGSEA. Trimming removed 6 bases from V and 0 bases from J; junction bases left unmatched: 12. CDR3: CSVPIAGGSTSTDTQYF. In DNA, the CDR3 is TGCAGCGTACCCATAGCGGGAGGCTCTACTAGCACAGATACGCAGTATTTT.

CDR3 bases: TGTGCCAGCAGCTATGTGGGAGCGCCCCTCTCCTACGAGCAGTACTTC. It translates to CASSYVGAPLSYEQYF. The rearrangement uses TRBV11-3 and TRBJ2-7, with D maybe TRBD2 (5 bases). With 4 bases removed from V and 0 bases from J, the gap between germline ends came to 16 bases. Germline CDR1 and CDR2: SGHNT and YENEEA. The CDR3 loop spans 16 amino acids. Supplemented by reference TRBV11-3 and TRBJ2-7, the full variable domain reads EAGVVQSPRYKIIEKKQPVAFWCNPISGHNTLYWYLQNLGQGPELLIRYENEEAVDDSQLPKDRFSAERLKGVDSTLKIQPAELGDSAVYLCASSYVGAPLSYEQYFGPGTRLTVT.

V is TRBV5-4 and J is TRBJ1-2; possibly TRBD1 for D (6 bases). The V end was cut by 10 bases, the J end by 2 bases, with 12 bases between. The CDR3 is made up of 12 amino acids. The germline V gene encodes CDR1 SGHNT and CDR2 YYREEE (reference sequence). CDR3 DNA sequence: TGTGCCTGGACAGTCTCGAACTATGGCTACACCTTC. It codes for CAWTVSNYGYTF. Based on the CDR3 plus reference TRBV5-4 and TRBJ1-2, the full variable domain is ETGVTQSPTHLIKTRGQQVTLRCSSQSGHNTVSWYQQALGQGPQFIFQYYREEENGRGNFPPRFSGLQFPNYSSELNVNALELDDSALYLCAWTVSNYGYTFGSGTRLTVV.

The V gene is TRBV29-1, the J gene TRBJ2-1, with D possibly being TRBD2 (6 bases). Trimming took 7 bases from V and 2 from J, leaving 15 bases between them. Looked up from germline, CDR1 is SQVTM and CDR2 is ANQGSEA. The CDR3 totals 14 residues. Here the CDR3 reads CSGGPGVTYNEQFF. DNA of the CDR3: TGCAGCGGGGGTCCGGGAGTGACCTACAATGAGCAGTTCTTC.

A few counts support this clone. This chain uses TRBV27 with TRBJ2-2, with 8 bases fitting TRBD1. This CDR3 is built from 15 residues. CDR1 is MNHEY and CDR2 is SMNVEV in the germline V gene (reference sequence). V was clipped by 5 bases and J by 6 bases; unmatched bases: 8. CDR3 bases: TGTGCCAGCAGTCTACAGGGGGACGAGTCCGGGGAGCTGTTTTTT. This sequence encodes CASSLQGDESGELFF.

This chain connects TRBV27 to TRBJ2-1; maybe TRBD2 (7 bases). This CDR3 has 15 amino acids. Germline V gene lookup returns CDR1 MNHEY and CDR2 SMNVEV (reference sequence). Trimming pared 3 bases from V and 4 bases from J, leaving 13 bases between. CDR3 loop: CASSFMGGHYNEQFF. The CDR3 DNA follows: TGTGCCAGCAGTTTTATGGGGGGGCATTACAATGAGCAGTTCTTC.

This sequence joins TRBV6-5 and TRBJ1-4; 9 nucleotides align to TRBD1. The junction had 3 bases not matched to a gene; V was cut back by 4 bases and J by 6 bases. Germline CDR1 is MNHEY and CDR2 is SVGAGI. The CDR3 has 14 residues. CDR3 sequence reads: CASSSQGAYEKLFF. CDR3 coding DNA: TGTGCCAGCAGTTCACAGGGGGCCTATGAAAAACTGTTTTTT.